The following is a TCR beta chain sequence with its context. The sample belongs to a study of Graves' ophthalmopathy and Graves' hyperthyroidism. Germline trimming cut 6 bases from V and 4 bases from J; bases unmatched to any gene: 7. Germline V gene lookup returns CDR1 ENHRY and CDR2 SYGVKD. The CDR3 is made up of 15 amino acids. As the template, RNA transcripts were used to amplify TCR beta CDR3 regions. RT-PCR with HTBI primers came first, then second-round multiplex PCR. TCRdb independently ran MiXCR on the multiplex PCR reads; one entry per CDR3 protein. The table records 560,000 or so distinct CDR3 sequences, approximately 37% of them present only once.

This chain links TRBV10-3 with TRBJ2-5; 11 bases map to TRBD1. Specimen: peripheral blood or thyroid tissue (not recorded which). This sequence was found in an adult man with Graves' hyperthyroidism. As DNA, the CDR3 is TGTGCCATCAGCCCGGGACAGGGGGATCGAGAGACCCAGTACTTC. This codes for CAISPGQGDRETQYF.